One sample yielded the 32 T cell receptor beta chains listed below, sequenced in a study of blood T cell repertoires in COVID-19. Assay: immunoSEQ multiplex PCR; the TCRdb copy retains only in-frame clones and omits some. The sample shows approximately 300,000 clones, roughly 87% of them seen only once. The specimen was peripheral blood. These receptors came from a man aged 18 to 29 with active or convalescent COVID-19.

The chain uses TRBV29-1 and TRBJ2-5; a weak D match, TRBD2 (6 bases). The CDR3 covers 13 residues. V was pared by 7 bases and J by 4 bases, with 16 bases between. Germline CDR1 reads SQVTM; CDR2 reads ANQGSEA. CDR3: CSGTPTSLETQYF. The CDR3 nucleotides read TGCAGCGGGACCCCGACTAGTTTAGAGACCCAGTACTTC. The variable domain in full, completed from reference TRBV29-1 and TRBJ2-5, reads SAVISQKPSRDICQRGTSLTIQCQVDSQVTMMFWYRQQPGQSLTLIATANQGSEATYESGFVIDKFPISRPNLTFSTLTVSNMSPEDSSIYLCSGTPTSLETQYFGPGTRLLVL.

The chain couples TRBV15 to TRBJ1-4; 8 bases map to TRBD1. This CDR3 contains 15 residues. J lost 5 bases, V lost 2 bases, and 4 bases had no gene match. The germline gives CDR1 LNHNV, CDR2 YYDKDF (reference sequence). CDR3 nucleotides: TGTGCCACCAGCAGAAACCGGGACAGGAATGAAAAACTGTTTTTT. It yields the protein CATSRNRDRNEKLFF.

This sequence joins TRBV5-1 and TRBJ1-2; TRBD1 aligns across 9 bases. Germline CDR1 SGHRS, CDR2 YFSETQ. J gave up 5 bases and V 2 bases, and 4 bases lay outside the gene matches. The CDR3 contains 14 residues. For the CDR3, the DNA is TGCGCCAGCAGCTTAGGGACAGGGACGTATGGCTACACCTTC. This translates into CASSLGTGTYGYTF.

The rearrangement uses TRBV6-6 and TRBJ1-5; D is perhaps TRBD1 (5 bases). Trimming shortened V by 10 bases and J by 7 bases, and 17 bases separated the two germline ends. The CDR3 totals 13 residues. The V gene's germline CDR1 is MNHNY and CDR2 SVGAGI (reference sequence). CDR3 protein: CANGQRGGQPQHF. In nucleotides, the CDR3 is TGTGCCAATGGGCAGCGGGGGGGACAGCCCCAGCATTTT.

This chain links TRBV6-5 with TRBJ2-3; maybe TRBD2 (6 bases). V dropped 7 bases and J dropped 7 bases, with 12 bases sitting between them. Germline CDR1 is MNHEY and CDR2 is SVGAGI. The CDR3 covers 12 residues. CDR3 in DNA: TGTGCCAGCACATCAGCGGGTTATACGCAGTATTTT. Encoded protein: CASTSAGYTQYF.

V is TRBV5-4 and J is TRBJ2-3, with 9 bases aligning to TRBD2. The CDR3 covers 16 residues. Looked up from germline, CDR1 is SGHNT and CDR2 is YYREEE (reference sequence). Trimming at V came to 4 bases and at J to 5 bases, leaving 11 bases not matched to a gene. This chain's CDR3 is CASSPGGGGVLDTQYF. As DNA, the CDR3 is TGTGCCAGCAGCCCTGGCGGGGGGGGCGTTTTAGATACGCAGTATTTT.

CDR3 in DNA: TGTGCCAGCAGCCACGAGACAGTGATCGGTTCACCCCTCCACTTT. This translates into CASSHETVIGSPLHF. The J gene is TRBJ1-6, the V gene TRBV3-1 (or the pseudogene TRBV3-2); tentatively, D is TRBD1 (5 bases). Germline CDR1 is LGHDT and CDR2 is YNNKEL (reference sequence). The CDR3 loop spans 15 amino acids. Trimming stripped 3 bases from V and 9 bases from J, with 15 bases between.

This chain uses TRBV6-4 with TRBJ1-2; D perhaps matches TRBD1 (6 bases). There are 11 residues in the CDR3. Germline lookup yields CDR1 MRHNA and CDR2 SNTAGT. Trimming pared 6 bases from V and 6 bases from J, leaving 8 bases between. This CDR3 reads CASSYRDGYTF. In nucleotides, the CDR3 is TGTGCCAGCAGCTACAGGGATGGCTACACCTTC.

The rearrangement joins TRBV4-2 to TRBJ2-1; 7 bases align to TRBD1. Trimming cost V 6 bases and J 4 bases; bases outside gene matches: 9. The CDR3 is made up of 15 amino acids. Germline CDR1 reads LGHNA; CDR2 reads YNFKEQ. The CDR3 protein is CASSTQGEIYNEQFF. DNA of the CDR3: TGTGCCAGCAGTACTCAGGGGGAAATATACAATGAGCAGTTCTTC.

This rearrangement joins TRBV19 to TRBJ2-1; TRBD2 aligns across 10 bases. Losses at the gene ends were 4 bases for V and 4 bases for J; bases not matched to a gene: 10. The CDR3 has 17 amino acids. CDR1 is LNHDA and CDR2 is SQIVND in the germline V gene (reference sequence). The CDR3 DNA follows: TGTGCCAGTAGTAGGGTGCTACTAGCGGGATTATACAATGAGCAGTTCTTC. This gives the protein CASSRVLLAGLYNEQFF.

The V call is TRBV27, the J call TRBJ1-4; D might be TRBD1 (5 bases). Germline CDR1 and CDR2: MNHEY and SMNVEV (reference sequence). The ends were cut back, 6 bases at V and 8 bases at J, with 22 bases in the middle. The CDR3 totals 16 residues. Here the CDR3 DNA reads TGTGCCAGCAGAAGTCTCAATCGGGGGATTGGAGAAAAACTGTTTTTT. It specifies CASRSLNRGIGEKLFF.

The rearrangement joins TRBV25-1 to TRBJ1-4; maybe TRBD1 (6 bases). Trimming took off 9 bases at V and 8 bases at J, with 13 bases between the two ends. This CDR3 is 12 amino acids long. Germline CDR1 and CDR2: MGHDK and SYGVNS. CDR3 sequence (DNA): TGTGCCAGTTCTCAGGGGTCGGAAAAACTGTTTTTT. This encodes CASSQGSEKLFF.

This clone has more than one count but fewer than ten. This chain uses TRBV10-3 with TRBJ2-7; D possibly corresponds to TRBD2 (5 bases). CDR3 length equals 20 residues. V gave up 0 bases and J gave up 0 bases, with 24 bases separating them. CDR1 and CDR2 (germline): ENHRY, SYGVKD. CDR3 nucleotides: TGTGCCATCAGTGAGTCGTGGGAGACTCCCTCCCAGGTCCGCTCCTACGAGCAGTACTTC. Protein: CAISESWETPSQVRSYEQYF.

The DNA for the CDR3 is TGTGCCAGCGGGGGGACAGTCGGGTCCTACGAGCAGTACTTC. Protein sequence: CASGGTVGSYEQYF. The chain carries TRBV6-5 and TRBJ2-7; a possible D gene is TRBD1 (7 bases). Germline-derived CDR1 and CDR2 are MNHEY and SVGAGI. V was pared by 8 bases and J by 1 base, with 15 bases between. This CDR3 contains 14 residues.

The V and J genes are TRBV6-5 and TRBJ2-7, with D tentatively TRBD1 (5 bases). The CDR3 is 13 residues long. CDR1 and CDR2 (germline): MNHEY, SVGAGI. V lost 6 bases and J 6 bases, leaving 15 bases between the germline ends. The CDR3 coding sequence is TGTGCCAGCAGAACCCCTACAGGTAGCGAGCAGTACTTC. This translates into CASRTPTGSEQYF.

This chain uses TRBV27 with TRBJ2-3; D remains ambiguous. The V gene's germline CDR1 is MNHEY and CDR2 SMNVEV (reference sequence). Trimming pared 2 bases from V and 2 bases from J, leaving 5 bases between. The CDR3 covers 13 residues. This CDR3 is CASSLINTDTQYF. The CDR3 coding sequence is TGTGCCAGCAGTTTAATTAACACAGATACGCAGTATTTT.

This chain uses TRBV6-6 with TRBJ1-2; perhaps TRBD1 as D (6 bases). CDR1 and CDR2 from the germline V gene are MNHNY and SVGAGI (reference sequence). Trimming left V 5 bases short and J 4 bases short, with 11 bases between. The CDR3 totals 13 residues. DNA for the CDR3: TGTGCCAGCAGTAAACAAGGGGGCTATGGCTACACCTTC. It encodes CASSKQGGYGYTF.

J is TRBJ2-7 and V is TRBV18; TRBD2 matches 8 bases. The CDR3 runs 15 residues. Trimming removed 3 bases from V and 5 bases from J; junction bases left unmatched: 9. Germline assignment: CDR1 KGHSH and CDR2 LQKENI. CDR3 residues: CASSPSSGSLNEQYF. DNA for the CDR3: TGTGCCAGCTCACCGTCCAGCGGGAGTCTCAACGAGCAGTACTTC.

The rearrangement links TRBV7-2 to TRBJ2-2; the D gene is possibly TRBD2 (5 bases). V lost 5 bases to trimming and J lost 0 bases, with 13 bases between them. Per germline, CDR1 SGHTA and CDR2 FQGNSA. The CDR3 is 16 amino acids. The CDR3: CASSLGDYPNTGELFF. CDR3 DNA sequence: TGTGCCAGCAGCCTGGGAGACTACCCGAACACCGGGGAGCTGTTTTTT.

CDR3 coding DNA: TGTGCCAGCTCACCTCCGGGGGACAGGGCGCAAAAACTGTTTTTT. Amino acid sequence: CASSPPGDRAQKLFF. The gene calls are TRBV18 and TRBJ1-4; 9 bases are a match to TRBD1. Germline V CDR1 and CDR2: KGHSH, LQKENI. The CDR3 is 15 amino acids. V shed 3 bases and J 9 bases; nucleotides not matched to a gene: 8.

This chain joins TRBV11-2 and TRBJ1-2; D remains ambiguous. Trimming pared 0 bases from V and 14 bases from J, leaving 19 bases between. The CDR3 is 14 residues long. Germline V gene lookup returns CDR1 SGHAT and CDR2 FQNNGV. CDR3: CASSLDRSRRVGTF. The CDR3 DNA reads TGTGCCAGCAGCTTAGATCGTAGTAGGAGAGTAGGAACCTTC.

The chain employs TRBV4-3 and TRBJ1-6; 9 nucleotides align to TRBD1. The CDR3 sequence is 17 residues long. Germline CDR1 reads LGHNA; CDR2 reads YSLEER. J was trimmed by 9 bases and V by 4 bases; bases with no gene match: 13. CDR3 region: CASSPVTGQGVSSPLHF. The CDR3 coding sequence is TGCGCCAGCAGCCCCGTAACGGGACAGGGAGTATCTTCACCCCTCCACTTT.

The J gene is TRBJ1-5, the V gene TRBV10-1, with D possibly matching TRBD1 (5 bases). Germline CDR1 is WNHNN and CDR2 is SYGVQD (reference sequence). The CDR3 sequence is 11 residues long. V was shortened by 10 bases and J by 4 bases, with 8 bases between the two germline ends. CDR3 nucleotides: TGCGCCATTGCAGGGAATCAGCCCCAGCATTTT. Residues: CAIAGNQPQHF.

This chain joins TRBV5-1 and TRBJ1-2; D not resolved. Germline V gives CDR1 SGHRS, CDR2 YFSETQ. V was clipped by 1 base and J by 6 bases, with 13 bases between them. The CDR3 runs 14 residues. This CDR3 is CASSLLLGTDGYTF. The CDR3 bases are TGCGCCAGCAGCTTGTTACTCGGTACGGATGGCTACACCTTC.

The chain couples TRBV15 to TRBJ1-2; 9 nucleotides align to TRBD1. Per the germline V gene, CDR1 is LNHNV and CDR2 is YYDKDF (reference sequence). CDR3 length: 15 amino acids. V was clipped by 5 bases and J by 7 bases; unmatched bases: 11. CDR3 sequence (DNA): TGTGCCACCAGCTTCCGGGACAGGGTTTACGCTGGCTACACCTTC. It encodes CATSFRDRVYAGYTF.

This chain uses TRBV12-5 with TRBJ2-7; 7 nucleotides line up with TRBD1. Germline V lookup: CDR1 LGHNT, CDR2 FRNRAP. V gave up 1 base and J gave up 3 bases; unmatched junction bases: 0. This CDR3 contains 13 residues. CDR3 nucleotides: TGTGCTAGTGGTTTGGGGACAGGCTACGAGCAGTACTTC. Its protein product is CASGLGTGYEQYF.

The chain carries TRBV18 and TRBJ1-2; unclear D gene. The CDR3 is 15 residues long. CDR1 is KGHSH, CDR2 LQKENI, per germline. Between the trimmed V and J ends, which lost 2 bases and 8 bases, there was a span of 18 bases. This chain's CDR3 is CASSPITADGRGYTF. CDR3 nucleotide sequence: TGTGCCAGCTCACCAATAACAGCCGATGGCCGCGGCTACACCTTC. Full variable domain (rest looked up from reference TRBV18 and TRBJ1-2): NAGVMQNPRHLVRRRGQEARLRCSPMKGHSHVYWYRQLPEEGLKFMVYLQKENIIDESGMPKERFSAEFPKEGPSILRIQQVVRGDSAAYFCASSPITADGRGYTFGSGTRLTVV.

The rearrangement joins TRBV5-5 to TRBJ1-3, with D perhaps matching TRBD1 (5 bases). The CDR3 sequence is 17 residues long. Germline CDR1 SGHKS, CDR2 YYEKEE (reference sequence). The V and J ends lost 4 bases and 0 bases respectively, with 17 bases between them. CDR3 protein: CASSGLGGLFSGNTIYF. In nucleotides, the CDR3 is TGTGCCAGCAGCGGGTTGGGGGGTCTCTTCTCTGGAAACACCATATATTTT.

The V gene is TRBV5-5, the J gene TRBJ2-1, with a possible D match to TRBD2 (5 bases). The CDR3 has 15 residues. Germline assignment: CDR1 SGHKS and CDR2 YYEKEE (reference sequence). The V gene lost 4 bases and the J gene lost 2 bases, with 13 bases spanning the gap. As DNA, the CDR3 is TGTGCCAGCAGCCCTACGGACTTGGCCTACAATGAGCAGTTCTTC. As protein: CASSPTDLAYNEQFF.

This clone occurred a few times. V usage is TRBV6-5 and J usage is TRBJ1-2, with D possibly matching TRBD1 (6 bases). This CDR3 comprises 15 residues. Trimming removed 5 bases at V and 4 bases at J, with 17 bases between. Per the germline V gene, CDR1 is MNHEY and CDR2 is SVGAGI. The CDR3 DNA follows: TGTGCCAGCAGTCCTAGGGCGGGGGGCTTCTATGGCTACACCTTC. Translation: CASSPRAGGFYGYTF.

This chain uses TRBV6-5 with TRBJ1-1; D unclear. CDR1 is MNHEY and CDR2 is SVGAGI in the germline V gene. V lost 4 bases and J 8 bases, leaving 17 bases between the germline ends. This CDR3 spans 14 amino acids. The CDR3 loop is CASSSRGRQSEAFF. The CDR3 DNA reads as TGTGCCAGCAGTTCACGCGGGAGGCAGTCAGAAGCTTTCTTT.

This clone was recorded a few times. The chain has TRBV24-1 and TRBJ1-2; no firm D call. From germline, CDR1 is KGHDR and CDR2 SFDVKD. The CDR3 has 12 amino acids. The germline V and J ends were trimmed by 8 bases and 2 bases, with 8 bases remaining between them. The CDR3 sequence is CATKEGNYGYTF. The CDR3 DNA sequence: TGTGCCACCAAAGAGGGAAACTATGGCTACACCTTC.